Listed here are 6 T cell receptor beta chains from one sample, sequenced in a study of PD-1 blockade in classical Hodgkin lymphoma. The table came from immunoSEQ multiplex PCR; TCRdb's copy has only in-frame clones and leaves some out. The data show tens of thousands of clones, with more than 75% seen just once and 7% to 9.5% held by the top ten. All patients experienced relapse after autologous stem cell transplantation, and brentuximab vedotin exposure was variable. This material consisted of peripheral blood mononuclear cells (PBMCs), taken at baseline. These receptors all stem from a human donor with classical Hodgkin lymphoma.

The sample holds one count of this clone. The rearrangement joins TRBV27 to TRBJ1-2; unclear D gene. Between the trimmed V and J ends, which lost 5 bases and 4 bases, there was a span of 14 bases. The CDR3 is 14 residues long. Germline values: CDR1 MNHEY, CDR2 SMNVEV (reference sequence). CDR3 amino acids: CASSPIRGIYGYTF. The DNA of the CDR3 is TGTGCCAGCAGTCCCATACGGGGTATCTATGGCTACACCTTC.

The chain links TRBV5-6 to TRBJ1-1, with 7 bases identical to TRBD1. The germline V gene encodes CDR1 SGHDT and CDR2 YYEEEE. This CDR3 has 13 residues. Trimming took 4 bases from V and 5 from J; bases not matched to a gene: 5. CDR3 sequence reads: CASSLPGGTEAFF. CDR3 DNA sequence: TGTGCCAGCAGCCTACCAGGGGGGACTGAAGCTTTCTTT.

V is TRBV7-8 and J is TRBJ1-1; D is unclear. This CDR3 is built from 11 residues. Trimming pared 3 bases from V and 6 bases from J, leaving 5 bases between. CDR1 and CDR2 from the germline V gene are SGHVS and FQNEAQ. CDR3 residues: CASSFGSEAFF. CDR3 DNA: TGTGCCAGCAGCTTCGGCTCTGAAGCTTTCTTT. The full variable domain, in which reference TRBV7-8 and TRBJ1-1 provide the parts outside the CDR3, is GAGVSQSPRYKVAKRGQDVALRCDPISGHVSLFWYQQALGQGPEFLTYFQNEAQLDKSGLPSDRFFAERPEGSVSTLKIQRTQQEDSAVYLCASSFGSEAFFGQGTRLTVV.

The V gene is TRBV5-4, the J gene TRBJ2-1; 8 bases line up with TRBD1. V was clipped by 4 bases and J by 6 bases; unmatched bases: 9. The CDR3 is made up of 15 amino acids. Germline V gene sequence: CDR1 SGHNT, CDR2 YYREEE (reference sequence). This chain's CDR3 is CASSADRGGGNEQFF. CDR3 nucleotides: TGTGCCAGCAGCGCCGACAGGGGCGGAGGCAATGAGCAGTTCTTC.

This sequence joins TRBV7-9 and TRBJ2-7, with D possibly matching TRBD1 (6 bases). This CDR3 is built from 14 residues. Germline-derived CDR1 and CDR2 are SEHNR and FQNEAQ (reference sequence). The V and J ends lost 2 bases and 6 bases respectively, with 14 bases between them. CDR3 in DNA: TGTGCCAGCAGCTTATGGGACACCCGTTCCGAGCAGTACTTC. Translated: CASSLWDTRSEQYF.

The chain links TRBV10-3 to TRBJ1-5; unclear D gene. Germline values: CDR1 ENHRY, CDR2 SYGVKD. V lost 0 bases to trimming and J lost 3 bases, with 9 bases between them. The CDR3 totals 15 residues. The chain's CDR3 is CAISESLAPNQPQHF. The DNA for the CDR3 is TGTGCCATCAGTGAGTCGTTGGCCCCCAATCAGCCCCAGCATTTT.